This T cell receptor beta chain was identified in a study of T cell responses to AZD1222 COVID-19 vaccine. Turning to the study itself: Analysis merged second doses at about 4 or about 12 weeks. Study results and caveats: White British donors predominated, females outnumbered males, and clonal diversity was possibly underestimated. AZD1222 recipients seropositive at baseline numbered only six or seven.

The CDR3 consists of 13 residues. The germline V gene has CDR1 MNHNS and CDR2 SASEGT. Between the trimmed V and J ends, which lost 2 bases and 7 bases, there was a span of 12 bases. Only in-frame clones appear in the TCRdb table, and some are missing; sequencing was by immunoSEQ multiplex PCR. The data contain 100,000 or so clones, around 90% of them seen just once; the ten biggest clones take up 7% to 10%. In regard to this clone: Antigen: not known.

This rearrangement joins TRBV6-1 to TRBJ2-7; no firm D call. The clonotype originates from an adult in good health. The source was peripheral blood, collected on day 0 of AZD1222 vaccination. For the CDR3, the DNA is TGTGCCAGCAGTGAATCTGGCAGGCCGGAGCAGTACTTC. Translation: CASSESGRPEQYF.